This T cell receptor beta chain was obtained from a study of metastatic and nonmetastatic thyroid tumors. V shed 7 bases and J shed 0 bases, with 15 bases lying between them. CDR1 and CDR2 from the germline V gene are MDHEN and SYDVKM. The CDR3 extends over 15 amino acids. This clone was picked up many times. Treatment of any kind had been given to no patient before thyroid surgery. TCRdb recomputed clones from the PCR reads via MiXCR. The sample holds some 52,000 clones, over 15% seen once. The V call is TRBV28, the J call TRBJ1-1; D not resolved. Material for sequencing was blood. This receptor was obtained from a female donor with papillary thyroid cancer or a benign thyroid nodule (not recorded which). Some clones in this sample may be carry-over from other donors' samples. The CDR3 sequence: CASTFRRVLNTEAFF. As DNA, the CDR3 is TGTGCCAGCACCTTTCGACGGGTTCTGAACACTGAAGCTTTCTTT.